A single sample is the source of the 8 T cell receptor beta chains below, sequenced in a study of T cell repertoires in cytomegalovirus infection. TCRdb used MiXCR to reprocess the reads, holding one entry per CDR3 protein. The table lists around 100,000 distinct CDR3 sequences, approximately 15% of them singletons. Sequenced material: PBMCs. These receptors came from a human donor in good health (CMV status not recorded). Some clones in this sample may be carry-over from other donors' samples.

This clonotype was counted many times. The CDR3 reads CASSLEGRQQETQYF. CDR3 sequence (DNA): TGTGCCAGCAGCTTAGAAGGGCGACAGCAAGAGACCCAGTACTTC. The chain is built from TRBV7-2 and TRBJ2-5, with a possible D match to TRBD1 (5 bases). The CDR3 has 15 amino acids. V was cut by 1 base and J by 2 bases, with 11 bases left in between. Germline V gives CDR1 SGHTA, CDR2 FQGNSA.

This clonotype was detected a few times. The chain carries TRBV3-1 and TRBJ2-3; 15 bases are shared with TRBD2. V lost 5 bases and J lost 5; bases outside the gene matches: 5. The germline CDR1 and CDR2 sequences are LGHDT and YNNKEL (reference sequence). This CDR3 has 16 amino acids. CDR3: CASSGSGLAGGDTQYF. The CDR3 DNA follows: TGTGCCAGCAGCGGCTCGGGACTAGCGGGGGGAGATACGCAGTATTTT.

The chain couples TRBV11-2 to TRBJ1-4, with 7 bases aligning to TRBD1. This CDR3 contains 14 residues. Germline V gives CDR1 SGHAT, CDR2 FQNNGV. V lost 3 bases, J lost 8 bases, and 6 bases stayed unmatched. CDR3 coding DNA: TGTGCCAGCAGCTTGGTAAGGGGGCGAGAAAAACTGTTTTTT. It encodes CASSLVRGREKLFF.

CDR3 sequence (DNA): TGTGCCAGCAGTTTAAGTACAGGGATGTCCTACGAGCAGTACTTC. Its translation: CASSLSTGMSYEQYF. The chain combines TRBV28 with TRBJ2-7, with D possibly TRBD1 on 6 matching bases. The CDR3 is 15 amino acids. Trimming left V 2 bases short and J 1 base short, with 12 bases between. CDR1 and CDR2 from the germline V gene are MDHEN and SYDVKM.

In this sample, this clonotype turned up a few times. The CDR3 loop reads CSVGGGSSYNEQFF. As DNA, the CDR3 is TGCAGCGTTGGCGGGGGAAGCTCCTACAATGAGCAGTTCTTC. The rearrangement joins TRBV29-1 to TRBJ2-1, with 7 bases aligning to TRBD2. CDR1 is SQVTM and CDR2 is ANQGSEA in the germline V gene. The ends lost 4 bases at V and 0 bases at J; junction bases unmatched: 3. The CDR3 covers 14 residues.

The chain is built from TRBV15 and TRBJ2-5; D gene ambiguous. In germline, CDR1 is LNHNV, CDR2 YYDKDF (reference sequence). This CDR3 comprises 11 residues. Trimming took 5 bases from V and 5 from J, leaving 6 bases between them. This CDR3 is CATSGRETQYF. The CDR3, as DNA: TGTGCCACCAGCGGAAGGGAGACCCAGTACTTC.

This clonotype has ten or more counts. The chain has TRBV11-2 and TRBJ1-3; maybe TRBD1 (5 bases). Germline CDR1 is SGHAT and CDR2 is FQNNGV. V lost 5 bases and J 5 bases, leaving 13 bases between the germline ends. The CDR3 sequence is 14 residues long. CDR3 nucleotide sequence: TGTGCCAGCAGCGCAGTCGGGGGTAGAAACACCATATATTTT. Encoded protein: CASSAVGGRNTIYF.

This chain joins TRBV4-1 and TRBJ1-3; 8 bases are shared with TRBD1. The V gene's germline CDR1 is MGHRA and CDR2 YSYEKL. This CDR3 has 15 residues. The J segment lost 4 bases and the V segment lost 3 bases, leaving 5 bases of the junction unmatched. CDR3 DNA: TGCGCCAGCAGCCAGACAGGGGAAGCCGGAAACACCATATATTTT. Amino acid sequence: CASSQTGEAGNTIYF.